A single sample gave rise to the 30 T cell receptor beta chains below, sequenced in a study of blood T cells in healthy people across ages. Then a second PCR, running roughly 7 to 11 cycles, was carried out with a sample-barcoded 5' primer and a J-beta primer mix. TCRdb called the 5' RACE reads again in MiXCR, with one record for every CDR3 protein. The sample lists over 1.5 million distinct CDR3 sequences; around half were seen once. The sequenced sample consisted of blood. Receptors originate from a woman in her thirties or forties in good health.

A few counts support this clonotype. The chain combines TRBV10-3 with TRBJ1-4, with TRBD1 identical over 7 bases. Looked up from germline, CDR1 is ENHRY and CDR2 is SYGVKD. This CDR3 has 14 residues. The junction had 5 bases not matched to a gene; V was cut back by 2 bases and J by 8 bases. The CDR3 region has the DNA TGTGCCATCAGTGAGGAGGGGGCAGGAGAAAAACTGTTTTTT. This codes for CAISEEGAGEKLFF.

This clonotype was observed a few times. The CDR3 DNA reads TGTGCCAGCAGTCCTAGCGGGGAGTCCTACAATGAGCAGTTCTTC. Translating gives CASSPSGESYNEQFF. V usage is TRBV12-3 or TRBV12-4 and J usage is TRBJ2-1; 9 positions agree with TRBD2. Trimming cost V 5 bases and J 1 base; bases outside gene matches: 3. The CDR3 covers 15 residues.

V and J are TRBV7-2 and TRBJ2-3; 12 bases map to TRBD1. CDR1 is SGHTA, CDR2 FQGNSA, per germline. This CDR3 has 17 residues. Unmatched junction bases numbered 8, after V lost 4 bases and J lost 3 bases. DNA of the CDR3: TGTGCCAGCAGCTCCGGGACAGGGGGCTATGGGACAGATACGCAGTATTTT. Protein product: CASSSGTGGYGTDTQYF.

The chain joins TRBV4-3 to TRBJ2-1; TRBD2 matches at 16 bases. The junction had 10 bases not matched to a gene; V was cut back by 3 bases and J by 8 bases. This CDR3 comprises 18 residues. Germline CDR1 LGHNA, CDR2 YSLEER. CDR3 amino acids: CASSQLPGTSGGVDEQFF. The CDR3 DNA sequence: TGCGCCAGCAGCCAGCTACCCGGGACTAGCGGGGGGGTAGATGAGCAGTTCTTC.

The chain carries TRBV6-2 or TRBV6-3 and TRBJ1-5; a possible D gene is TRBD1 (5 bases). V was shortened by 0 bases and J by 6 bases, with 18 bases between the two germline ends. CDR1 is MNHEY, CDR2 SVGEGT, per germline. The CDR3 covers 17 residues. CDR3 nucleotide sequence: TGTGCCAGCAGTTACTCGGGCGGGGCGAGGACGTTTCAGCCCCAGCATTTT. Translated, it gives CASSYSGGARTFQPQHF.

The V call is TRBV5-5, the J call TRBJ2-7, with D perhaps TRBD1 or TRBD2 (5 bases each). The CDR3 is 14 amino acids. CDR1 is SGHKS, CDR2 YYEKEE, per germline (reference sequence). The V and J ends lost 4 bases and 2 bases respectively, with 13 bases between them. CDR3 amino acids: CASSVTGAAYEQYF. Here the CDR3 DNA reads TGTGCCAGCAGCGTGACCGGGGCTGCCTACGAGCAGTACTTC.

V is TRBV20-1 and J is TRBJ2-7; 9 bases line up with TRBD2. After removal of 5 bases from V and 0 bases from J, the junction contained 8 bases not matched to a gene. The germline V gene has CDR1 DFQATT and CDR2 SNEGSKA (reference sequence). The CDR3 sequence is 15 residues long. DNA of the CDR3: TGCAGTGCTCAGATGCTAGCGGGGATCTCCTACGAGCAGTACTTC. This translates into CSAQMLAGISYEQYF.

The chain carries TRBV9 and TRBJ2-1; TRBD2 matches at 7 bases. After removal of 0 bases from V and 8 bases from J, the junction contained 11 bases not matched to a gene. Germline V lookup: CDR1 SGDLS, CDR2 YYNGEE. This CDR3 has 16 amino acids. Here the CDR3 DNA reads TGTGCCAGCAGCGTAGCTGGGGGACTACTAACCGATGAGCAGTTCTTC. It specifies CASSVAGGLLTDEQFF.

This clonotype was recorded a few times. The chain has TRBV4-3 and TRBJ2-3; TRBD1 matches 8 bases. V trimming: 5 bases; J trimming: 0 bases; junction bases outside the gene matches: 7. Germline V gene lookup returns CDR1 LGHNA and CDR2 YSLEER. The CDR3 runs 16 residues. The CDR3 region has the DNA TGCGCCAGCAGCGCCCAGACAGGGGTTAGCACAGATACGCAGTATTTT. This codes for CASSAQTGVSTDTQYF.

This clonotype was counted a single time. The chain uses TRBV7-9 and TRBJ2-5; 8 nucleotides match TRBD1. In germline, CDR1 is SEHNR, CDR2 FQNEAQ (reference sequence). V shed 11 bases and J 0 bases; nucleotides not matched to a gene: 5. The CDR3 totals 13 residues. CDR3 protein: CAGEDRDQETQYF. The CDR3 DNA reads TGTGCCGGGGAGGACAGGGACCAAGAGACCCAGTACTTC.

J is TRBJ2-6 and V is TRBV24-1, with D unresolved. The CDR3 is 16 residues long. With 7 bases removed from V and 4 bases from J, the gap between germline ends came to 16 bases. The germline V gene encodes CDR1 KGHDR and CDR2 SFDVKD. CDR3: CATSPSRAPGANVLTF. For the CDR3, the DNA is TGTGCCACCAGCCCCTCGCGAGCCCCCGGGGCCAACGTCCTGACTTTC.

The gene calls are TRBV6-5 and TRBJ2-1; 8 positions agree with TRBD1. The CDR3 consists of 15 residues. V lost 6 bases to trimming and J lost 7 bases; unmatched junction nucleotides: 11. CDR1 is MNHEY and CDR2 is SVGAGI in the germline V gene. In DNA form, the CDR3 reads TGTGCCAGCAGGGGATTCAGACAGGGGACGAATGAGCAGTTCTTC. Its translation is CASRGFRQGTNEQFF.

This clonotype was recorded once. V and J are TRBV9 and TRBJ2-1; TRBD2 agrees at 9 bases. The CDR3 runs to 15 residues. Germline CDR1 reads SGDLS; CDR2 reads YYNGEE. V trimming: 6 bases; J trimming: 3 bases; junction bases outside the gene matches: 7. CDR3 loop: CASTTQAGGYNEQFF. CDR3 DNA sequence: TGTGCCAGCACCACGCAAGCGGGGGGCTACAATGAGCAGTTCTTC.

This clonotype was picked up one time. The chain employs TRBV7-9 and TRBJ2-1; a possible D gene is TRBD2 (6 bases). Between the trimmed V and J ends, which lost 3 bases and 1 base, there was a span of 16 bases. This CDR3 has 17 amino acids. CDR1 and CDR2 (germline): SEHNR, FQNEAQ (reference sequence). CDR3 amino acids: CASSLVVAVISYNEQFF. DNA of the CDR3: TGTGCCAGCAGCTTGGTCGTAGCGGTCATTTCCTACAATGAGCAGTTCTTC.

This chain joins TRBV5-1 and TRBJ2-3, with D perhaps TRBD1 or TRBD2 (5 bases each). V lost 4 bases, J lost 6 bases, and 15 bases lay in between. This CDR3 comprises 14 residues. Germline V lookup: CDR1 SGHRS, CDR2 YFSETQ. DNA of the CDR3: TGCGCCAGCAGCCCCGGGGCGGTGGGGGATACGCAGTATTTT. Its translation: CASSPGAVGDTQYF.

V gene TRBV5-1 combines with J gene TRBJ2-3; D unclear. Germline loops: CDR1 SGHRS, CDR2 YFSETQ. Deletions cut 3 bases from V and 6 bases from J, with 8 bases between. This CDR3 contains 12 residues. The CDR3 spells CASSSQIDTQYF. The CDR3 DNA is TGCGCCAGCAGCTCCCAGATCGATACGCAGTATTTT.

This rearrangement joins TRBV20-1 to TRBJ1-6, with D possibly being TRBD1 (5 bases). V was shortened by 0 bases and J by 8 bases, with 20 bases between the two germline ends. The germline gives CDR1 DFQATT, CDR2 SNEGSKA (reference sequence). CDR3 length: 17 residues. CDR3 protein: CSARDLQAGAGYSPLHF. The CDR3 DNA reads as TGCAGTGCTAGAGATCTCCAGGCCGGGGCCGGATATTCACCCCTCCACTTT.

The chain couples TRBV7-9 to TRBJ2-3, with D perhaps matching TRBD2 (6 bases). Trimming took 5 bases from V and 2 from J, leaving 14 bases between them. This CDR3 has 15 residues. CDR1 SEHNR and CDR2 FQNEAQ come from the germline V gene (reference sequence). The CDR3 reads CASSPRLGATDTQYF. Written as DNA, the CDR3 is TGTGCCAGCAGCCCACGACTAGGAGCCACAGATACGCAGTATTTT.

The V call is TRBV20-1, the J call TRBJ2-3; perhaps D is TRBD1 or TRBD2 (5 bases each). Germline CDR1 DFQATT, CDR2 SNEGSKA (reference sequence). V was shortened by 5 bases and J by 2 bases, with 17 bases between the two germline ends. The CDR3 spans 15 residues. DNA for the CDR3: TGCAGTGCTGCCACGGGTGGGGGAATCACAGATACGCAGTATTTT. It is translated as CSAATGGGITDTQYF.

The chain links TRBV3-1 to TRBJ2-7; 8 nucleotides match TRBD1. The CDR3 has 14 residues. CDR1 is LGHDT, CDR2 YNNKEL, per germline (reference sequence). Trimming at V came to 2 bases and at J to 10 bases, leaving 10 bases not matched to a gene. The DNA of the CDR3 is TGTGCCAGCAGCCAAAACAGGGGGAGTATTTTTCAGTACTTC. Translating gives CASSQNRGSIFQYF.

The chain recombines TRBV2 with TRBJ2-7; 12 bases are shared with TRBD1. From germline, CDR1 is SNHLY and CDR2 FYNNEI. With V trimmed by 8 bases and J by 2 bases, 7 bases remained unmatched. The CDR3 runs 15 residues. In DNA, the CDR3 is TGTGCCAGCGGCTCCCGGGACAGGGGGCCCTACGAGCAGTACTTC. This gives the protein CASGSRDRGPYEQYF. The whole variable domain, remainder taken from reference TRBV2 and TRBJ2-7, is EPEVTQTPSHQVTQMGQEVILRCVPISNHLYFYWYRQILGQKVEFLVSFYNNEISEKSEIFDDQFSVERPDGSNFTLKIRSTKLEDSAMYFCASGSRDRGPYEQYFGPGTRLTVT.

The chain links TRBV6-1 to TRBJ1-2; no clear D. The CDR3 spans 13 residues. Trimming took off 1 base at V and 8 bases at J, with 11 bases between the two ends. Germline-derived CDR1 and CDR2 are MNHNS and SASEGT. The DNA for the CDR3 is TGTGCCAGCAGTGAAGAAACGGGTCTGGGCTACACCTTC. This codes for CASSEETGLGYTF.

The V and J genes are TRBV15 and TRBJ2-1, with 9 bases identical to TRBD2. Germline assignment: CDR1 LNHNV and CDR2 YYDKDF (reference sequence). J was trimmed by 10 bases and V by 1 base; bases with no gene match: 14. This CDR3 has 17 residues. The CDR3 loop reads CATSRGGSAGGLTEQFF. CDR3 nucleotide sequence: TGTGCCACCAGCAGAGGAGGGTCAGCGGGGGGCCTCACAGAGCAGTTCTTC. The full variable domain, completed using reference TRBV15 and TRBJ2-1, is DAMVIQNPRYQVTQFGKPVTLSCSQTLNHNVMYWYQQKSSQAPKLLFHYYDKDFNNEADTPDNFQSRRPNTSFCFLDIRSPGLGDTAMYLCATSRGGSAGGLTEQFFGPGTRLTVL.

This clonotype occurred a few times. The CDR3 nucleotides read TGTGCCAGCAGCCTGGCAGGCTTTGATGGCTACACCTTC. The encoded protein is CASSLAGFDGYTF. The chain is built from TRBV12-3 or TRBV12-4 and TRBJ1-2, with no clear D. V was pared by 6 bases and J by 6 bases, with 14 bases between. The CDR3 contains 13 residues.

This clonotype was observed at least ten times. The V call is TRBV29-1, the J call TRBJ2-5, with D perhaps TRBD2 (6 bases). CDR1 is SQVTM and CDR2 is ANQGSEA in the germline V gene. This CDR3 has 14 amino acids. V was clipped by 3 bases and J by 2 bases, with 13 bases between them. The CDR3 sequence: CSVDRAGRQETQYF. CDR3 nucleotide sequence: TGCAGCGTTGATAGGGCAGGGAGGCAAGAGACCCAGTACTTC.

The J gene is TRBJ1-2, the V gene TRBV5-1; unclear D gene. The CDR3 is 14 residues long. V gave up 4 bases and J gave up 9 bases, with 19 bases separating them. Germline loops: CDR1 SGHRS, CDR2 YFSETQ. Here the CDR3 DNA reads TGCGCCAGCAGCGAAGCAGGATCAACGATGAGCTACACCTTC. Its protein product is CASSEAGSTMSYTF.

The table lists this clonotype with a few counts. V gene TRBV28 combines with J gene TRBJ2-5; D may correspond to TRBD1 or TRBD2 (6 bases each). V was shortened by 5 bases and J by 3 bases, with 16 bases between the two germline ends. CDR1 is MDHEN, CDR2 SYDVKM, per germline. The CDR3 length is 15 residues. CDR3 residues: CASSPTGAPKETQYF. CDR3 DNA: TGTGCCAGCAGTCCGACGGGGGCCCCCAAAGAGACCCAGTACTTC.

This clonotype came up a few times. The rearrangement uses TRBV7-2 and TRBJ2-3; D assignment may be TRBD1 or TRBD2 (5 bases each). This CDR3 comprises 16 residues. V gave up 0 bases and J gave up 1 base, with 11 bases separating them. The germline gives CDR1 SGHTA, CDR2 FQGNSA. Here the CDR3 reads CASSLAAGRGTDTQYF. The CDR3 DNA follows: TGTGCCAGCAGCTTAGCGGCGGGCAGGGGCACAGATACGCAGTATTTT.

The chain is built from TRBV24-1 and TRBJ2-3; 9 nucleotides line up with TRBD2. The CDR3 runs to 14 residues. Trimming took 6 bases from V and 2 from J; bases not matched to a gene: 2. Per the germline V gene, CDR1 is KGHDR and CDR2 is SFDVKD. CDR3 in amino acids: CATSPSGATDTQYF. The CDR3 DNA follows: TGTGCCACCAGTCCTAGCGGGGCCACAGATACGCAGTATTTT.

J is TRBJ2-3 and V is TRBV27; 7 bases are shared with TRBD2. Germline V gene lookup returns CDR1 MNHEY and CDR2 SMNVEV (reference sequence). The CDR3 spans 13 residues. The V gene end was trimmed by 5 bases and the J gene end by 13 bases; junction bases not matched to a gene: 12. CDR3 protein: CASSRRGSREEYF. The CDR3 bases are TGTGCCAGCAGTAGGCGGGGGTCAAGGGAGGAGTATTTT.